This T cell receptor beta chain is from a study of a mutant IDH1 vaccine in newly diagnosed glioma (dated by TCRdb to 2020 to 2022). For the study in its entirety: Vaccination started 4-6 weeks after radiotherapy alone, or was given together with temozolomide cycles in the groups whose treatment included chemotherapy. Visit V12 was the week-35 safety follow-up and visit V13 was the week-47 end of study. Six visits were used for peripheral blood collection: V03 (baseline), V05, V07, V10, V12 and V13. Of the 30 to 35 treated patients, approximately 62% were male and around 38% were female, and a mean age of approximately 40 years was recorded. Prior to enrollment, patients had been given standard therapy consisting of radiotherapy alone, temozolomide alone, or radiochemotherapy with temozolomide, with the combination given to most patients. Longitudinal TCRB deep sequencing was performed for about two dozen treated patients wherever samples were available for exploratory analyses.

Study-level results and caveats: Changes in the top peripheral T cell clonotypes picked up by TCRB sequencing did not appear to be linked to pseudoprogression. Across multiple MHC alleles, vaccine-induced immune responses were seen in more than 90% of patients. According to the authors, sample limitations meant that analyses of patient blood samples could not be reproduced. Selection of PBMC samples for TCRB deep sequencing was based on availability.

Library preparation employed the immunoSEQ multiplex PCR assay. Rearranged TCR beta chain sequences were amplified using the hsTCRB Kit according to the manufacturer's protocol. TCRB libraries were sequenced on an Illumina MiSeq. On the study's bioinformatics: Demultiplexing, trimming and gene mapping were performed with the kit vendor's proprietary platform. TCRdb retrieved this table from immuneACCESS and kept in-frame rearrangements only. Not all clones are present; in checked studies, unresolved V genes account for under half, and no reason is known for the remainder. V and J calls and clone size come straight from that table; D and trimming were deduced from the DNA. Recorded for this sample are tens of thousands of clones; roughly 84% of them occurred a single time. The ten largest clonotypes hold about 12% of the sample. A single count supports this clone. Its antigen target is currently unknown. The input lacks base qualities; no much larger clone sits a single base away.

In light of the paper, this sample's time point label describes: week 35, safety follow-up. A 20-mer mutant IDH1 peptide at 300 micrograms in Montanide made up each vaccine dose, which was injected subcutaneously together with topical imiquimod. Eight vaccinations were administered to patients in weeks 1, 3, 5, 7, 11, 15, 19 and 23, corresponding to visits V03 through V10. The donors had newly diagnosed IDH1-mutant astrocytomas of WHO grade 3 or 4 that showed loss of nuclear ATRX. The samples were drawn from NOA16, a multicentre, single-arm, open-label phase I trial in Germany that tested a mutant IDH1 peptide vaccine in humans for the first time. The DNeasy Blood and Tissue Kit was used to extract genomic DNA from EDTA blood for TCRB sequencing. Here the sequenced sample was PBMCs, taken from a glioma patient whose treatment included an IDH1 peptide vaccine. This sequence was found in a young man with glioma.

The nucleotide sequence is TGTGCCAGCAGCTTGGTAGGGGGAGTTCGTCAGCCCCAGCATTTT. Protein translation: CASSLVGGVRQPQHF. This chain joins TRBV5-6 to TRBJ1-5, with TRBD1 tentatively as D gene (6 bases match). From its cysteine to its phenylalanine, the CDR3 spans 15 amino acids. Solely the CDR3 DNA is kept, with 45 bases framed from the first base. The junction carries 13 bases between V and J, which are trimmed by 0 bases and 6 bases respectively. Via the germline V gene, CDR1 is SGHDT and CDR2 YYEEEE. The CDR3 plus the reference TRBV5-6 and TRBJ1-5 genes for the other parts give the full variable domain: DAGVTQSPTHLIKTRGQQVTLRCSPKSGHDTVSWYQQALGQGPQFIFQYYEEEERQRGNFPDRFSGHQFPNYSSELNVNALLLGDSALYLCASSLVGGVRQPQHFGDGTRLSIL.